The rows below give T cell receptor beta chains drawn from one sample of a study of CD8 T cells in Susac syndrome. Via MiXCR, TCRdb re-called the immunoSEQ multiplex PCR reads, giving one row per CDR3 protein. The table lists fewer than 200,000 distinct CDR3 sequences, 85% to 95% of them singletons. Sequencing was performed on CD8+ T cells from PBMCs. The receptors were gathered from a human donor with multiple sclerosis. Both conserved end residues are part of each CDR3. A D gene is named only where the DNA matches it firmly. Part of the rows lack a size; the others show once, few, many or a class for expanded clones.

v_call: TRBV2; j_call: TRBJ2-7; cdr3_length: 15; d_call: -; clone_size: -; cdr3_nt: TGTGCCAGCAGTGACGGCGGGACGCCGTCCTACGAGCAGTACTTC; cdr3_aa: CASSDGGTPSYEQYF
v_call: TRBV2; j_call: TRBJ2-2; cdr3_length: 15; d_call: -; clone_size: -; cdr3_nt: TGTGCCAGCAGTGAACCGGGATGGGCGACCGGGGAGCTGTTTTTT; cdr3_aa: CASSEPGWATGELFF
v_call: TRBV27; j_call: TRBJ1-2; cdr3_length: 12; d_call: TRBD1; clone_size: -; cdr3_nt: TGTGCCAGCAGCAGACAGGGTGCTGGCTACACCTTC; cdr3_aa: CASSRQGAGYTF
v_call: TRBV27; j_call: TRBJ2-1; cdr3_length: 15; d_call: TRBD2; clone_size: -; cdr3_nt: TGTGCCAGCAGTACGACCGGGACTAGTTACAATGAGCAGTTCTTC; cdr3_aa: CASSTTGTSYNEQFF
v_call: TRBV28; j_call: TRBJ2-7; cdr3_length: 15; d_call: -; clone_size: once; cdr3_nt: TGTGCCAGCAGCTATCCTCGACAGGCGACCTACGAGCAGTACTTC; cdr3_aa: CASSYPRQATYEQYF
v_call: TRBV20-1; j_call: TRBJ2-7; cdr3_length: 14; d_call: TRBD1; clone_size: -; cdr3_nt: TGCAGTGCCTACAACCGGGACAGCTCCTACGAGCAGTACTTC; cdr3_aa: CSAYNRDSSYEQYF
v_call: TRBV19; j_call: TRBJ2-1; cdr3_length: 14; d_call: -; clone_size: -; cdr3_nt: TGTGCCAGTACGGCGGAGAGCTCCTACAATGAGCAGTTCTTC; cdr3_aa: CASTAESSYNEQFF
v_call: TRBV5-1; j_call: TRBJ2-7; cdr3_length: 13; d_call: -; clone_size: -; cdr3_nt: TGCGCCAGCACGCCGCCCGACTTCTACGAGCAGTACTTC; cdr3_aa: CASTPPDFYEQYF
v_call: TRBV20-1; j_call: TRBJ2-3; cdr3_length: 14; d_call: -; clone_size: -; cdr3_nt: TGCAGTGCTAGAGATGGGCTTCTTGGAGATACGCAGTATTTT; cdr3_aa: CSARDGLLGDTQYF
v_call: TRBV4-1; j_call: TRBJ1-2; cdr3_length: 14; d_call: -; clone_size: -; cdr3_nt: TGCGCCAGCAGCCACCGGGGGGCCGGCTATGGCTACACCTTC; cdr3_aa: CASSHRGAGYGYTF
v_call: TRBV6-2/TRBV6-3; j_call: TRBJ1-1; cdr3_length: 12; d_call: -; clone_size: -; cdr3_nt: TGTGCCAGCACCGGACCGTACACTGAAGCTTTCTTT; cdr3_aa: CASTGPYTEAFF
v_call: TRBV2; j_call: TRBJ1-2; cdr3_length: 12; d_call: TRBD1; clone_size: -; cdr3_nt: TGTGCCAGCATAAGGACAGGGGATGGCTACACCTTC; cdr3_aa: CASIRTGDGYTF
v_call: TRBV7-9; j_call: TRBJ2-1; cdr3_length: 15; d_call: -; clone_size: -; cdr3_nt: TGTGCCAGCAGCTTAATAGCTGGGTCCTACAATGAGCAGTTCTTC; cdr3_aa: CASSLIAGSYNEQFF
v_call: TRBV12-5; j_call: TRBJ2-4; cdr3_length: 12; d_call: -; clone_size: -; cdr3_nt: TGTGCTAGTGAAGGTTCCGGACAAGGAGAGTACTTC; cdr3_aa: CASEGSGQGEYF